Below are 8 T cell receptor beta chains sequenced from a single sample in a study of glioma-infiltrating T cells. Amplification of TCR alpha and beta CDR3 regions from RNA used iRepertoire nested multiplex PCR. One entry per CDR3 protein results from TCRdb running MiXCR on the multiplex PCR reads. The data contain about 94,000 distinct CDR3 sequences, 23% of them seen just once; the ten biggest clones take up more than 6.5%. The sample taken for sequencing was glioma tissue, nonneoplastic brain tissue, or PBMCs (not recorded which). Receptors were obtained from a human donor with low-grade glioma or glioblastoma, undergoing nonglioma brain surgery, or in good health (not recorded which).

This clonotype was counted at least ten times. The chain links TRBV19 to TRBJ2-2; D unclear. CDR3 length equals 15 residues. Trimming cost V 5 bases and J 1 base, with 11 bases left between them. The germline CDR1 and CDR2 sequences are LNHDA and SQIVND (reference sequence). In DNA, the CDR3 is TGTGCCAGTAGTCCGGACGGGTTGAACACCGGGGAGCTGTTTTTT. This gives the protein CASSPDGLNTGELFF.

This clonotype was seen once. A much larger clone is a single base away; this may be a read error. CDR3 nucleotides: TGCGCCAGCAGTGGGCGGCAGGGAGGGACCCAGTACTTC. Its translation is CASSGRQGGTQYF. The genes are TRBV10-2 and TRBJ2-5, with D possibly being TRBD2 (6 bases). The germline CDR1 and CDR2 sequences are WSHSY and SAAADI. V shed 4 bases and J shed 7 bases, with 13 bases lying between them. The CDR3 runs to 13 residues.

This clonotype came up many times. This sequence joins TRBV6-1 and TRBJ1-2; the D gene is possibly TRBD1 (6 bases). This CDR3 has 16 residues. Germline-derived CDR1 and CDR2 are MNHNS and SASEGT. V lost 5 bases and J 0 bases, leaving 16 bases between the germline ends. CDR3 nucleotide sequence: TGTGCCAGCAGTAAAATATCAGGGGCGGCTAACTATGGCTACACCTTC. It encodes CASSKISGAANYGYTF.

There are many counts of this clonotype. The chain links TRBV15 to TRBJ2-1, with 10 bases that match TRBD2. The CDR3 totals 17 residues. V lost 4 bases, J lost 5 bases, and 11 bases stayed unmatched. Germline-derived CDR1 and CDR2 are LNHNV and YYDKDF (reference sequence). The CDR3 nucleotides are TGTGCCACCAGCACAGGACTAGCGGCCAACCTAGACAATGAGCAGTTCTTC. This sequence encodes CATSTGLAANLDNEQFF.

A few counts support this clonotype. This rearrangement joins TRBV11-1 to TRBJ2-5; 8 bases agree with TRBD1. CDR1 is SGHAT and CDR2 is FQDESV in the germline V gene (reference sequence). The V and J ends lost 5 bases and 4 bases, in that order; junction bases with no gene match: 6. This CDR3 spans 14 amino acids. The CDR3 DNA sequence: TGTGCCAGCAGCCCAGGGGGCGCTGTAGAGACCCAGTACTTC. Its protein product is CASSPGGAVETQYF. Variable domain in full (rest from reference TRBV11-1 and TRBJ2-5): EAEVAQSPRYKITEKSQAVAFWCDPISGHATLYWYRQILGQGPELLVQFQDESVVDDSQLPKDRFSAERLKGVDSTLKIQPAELGDSAMYLCASSPGGAVETQYFGPGTRLLVL.

On this clonotype itself: One base away lies a much larger clone, so this may be a sequencing read error. V gene TRBV5-4 combines with J gene TRBJ2-3; D possibly corresponds to TRBD1 (6 bases). There are 16 residues in the CDR3. CDR1 and CDR2 (germline): SGHNT, YYREEE (reference sequence). This CDR3 is CAGSRWGRGETDTQYF. The CDR3 DNA follows: TGTGCCGGCAGCCGATGGGGCAGGGGCGAAACAGATACGCAGTATTTT.

The chain employs TRBV18 and TRBJ2-1, with TRBD2 identical over 13 bases. V shed 3 bases, J shed 7 bases, and the junction held 3 bases outside the gene matches. The CDR3 has 15 residues. Germline lookup yields CDR1 KGHSH and CDR2 LQKENI. The CDR3 reads CASSPGLAGRNEQFF. The CDR3 region has the DNA TGTGCCAGCTCACCGGGACTAGCGGGAAGAAATGAGCAGTTCTTC.

The chain combines TRBV5-1 with TRBJ2-3; TRBD2 matches 9 bases. CDR1 and CDR2 from the germline V gene are SGHRS and YFSETQ. V lost 4 bases, J lost 4 bases, and 10 bases stayed unmatched. This CDR3 is built from 16 residues. The CDR3: CASSPAASGVADTQYF. The CDR3 bases are TGCGCCAGCAGCCCAGCCGCTAGCGGGGTGGCAGATACGCAGTATTTT.